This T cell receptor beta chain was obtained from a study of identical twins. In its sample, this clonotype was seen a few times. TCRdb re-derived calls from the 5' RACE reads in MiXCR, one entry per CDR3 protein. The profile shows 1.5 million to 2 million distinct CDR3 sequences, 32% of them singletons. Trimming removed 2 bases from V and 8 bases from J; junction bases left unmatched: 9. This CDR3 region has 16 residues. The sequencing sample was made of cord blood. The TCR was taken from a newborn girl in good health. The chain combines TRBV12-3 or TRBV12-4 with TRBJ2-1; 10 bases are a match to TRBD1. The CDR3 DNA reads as TGTGCCAGCAGTTTACCAAGAAGACAGGGGGCGCATGAGCAGTTCTTC. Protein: CASSLPRRQGAHEQFF.